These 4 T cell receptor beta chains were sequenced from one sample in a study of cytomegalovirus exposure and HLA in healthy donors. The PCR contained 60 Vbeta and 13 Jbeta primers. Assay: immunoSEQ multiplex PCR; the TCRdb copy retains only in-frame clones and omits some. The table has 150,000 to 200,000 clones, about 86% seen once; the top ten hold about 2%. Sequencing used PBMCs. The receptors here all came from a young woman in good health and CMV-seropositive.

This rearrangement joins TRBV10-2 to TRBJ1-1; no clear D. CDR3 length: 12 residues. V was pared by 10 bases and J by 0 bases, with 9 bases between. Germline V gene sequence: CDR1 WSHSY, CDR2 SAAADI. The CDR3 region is CATLGLNTEAFF. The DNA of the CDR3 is TGCGCCACCCTGGGCCTGAACACTGAAGCTTTCTTT.

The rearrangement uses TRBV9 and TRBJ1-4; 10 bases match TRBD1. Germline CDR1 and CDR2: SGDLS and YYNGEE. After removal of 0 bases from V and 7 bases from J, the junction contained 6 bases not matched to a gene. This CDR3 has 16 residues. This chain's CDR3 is CASSVGGRDRGEKLFF. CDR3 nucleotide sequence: TGTGCCAGCAGCGTAGGGGGTAGGGACAGGGGTGAAAAACTGTTTTTT.

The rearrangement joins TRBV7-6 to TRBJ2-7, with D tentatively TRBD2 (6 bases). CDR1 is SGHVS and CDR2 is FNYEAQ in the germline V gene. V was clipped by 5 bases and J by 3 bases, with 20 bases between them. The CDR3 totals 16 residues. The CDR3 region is CASSLMSSGDSYEQYF. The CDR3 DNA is TGTGCCAGCAGCCTTATGTCTTCGGGGGATAGCTACGAGCAGTACTTC.

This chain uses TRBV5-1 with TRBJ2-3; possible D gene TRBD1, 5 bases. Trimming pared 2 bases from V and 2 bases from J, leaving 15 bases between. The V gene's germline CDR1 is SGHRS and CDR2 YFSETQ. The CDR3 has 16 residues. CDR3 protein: CASSLTGRRLTDTQYF. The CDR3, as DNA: TGCGCCAGCAGCTTAACAGGACGGCGGCTCACAGATACGCAGTATTTT.